Detailed here is one T cell receptor beta chain. Assay: immunoSEQ multiplex PCR; the TCRdb copy retains only in-frame clones and omits some. The sample has some 60,000 clones, about 76% seen once. This specimen comes from a study of T cells in tuberculosis. Study-wide points: The stringent gate may have excluded weak CD1B-GMM tetramer binders.

In germline, CDR1 is MNHNS, CDR2 SASEGT. The CDR3 is 17 residues long. V lost 4 bases, J lost 0 bases, and 6 bases stayed unmatched. Cells were sorted from thawed PBMC rested overnight and stained with GMM-loaded CD1B tetramer, viability dye and anti-CD3. The CD1B tetramers carried C32 glucose monomycolate purified from Rhodococcus equi. Before cryopreservation, the sorted PBMC lost their CD14-expressing monocytes. Each donor contributed roughly 96,000 sorted tetramer-negative cells. This clonotype originated in an adult woman with latent tuberculosis. J is TRBJ1-1 and V is TRBV6-1, with TRBD1 matching over 12 bases. The sequenced sample consisted of CD1b-GMM tetramer-negative cells sorted from PBMCs. CDR3 bases: TGTGCCAGCAGTGTGGGGGGACAGGGGGCTGTGAACACTGAAGCTTTCTTT. This gives the protein CASSVGGQGAVNTEAFF.